This T cell receptor (beta chain) was retrieved from a study of graft-versus-host responses after intestinal transplantation. Whole-study context: All recipients were given anti-thymocyte globulin induction, and tacrolimus and steroids were then administered for three to four years.

Concerning this clone: The target antigen is unknown.

Sequencing used immunoSEQ multiplex PCR; TCRdb keeps in-frame clones, though not all of them. Here the sample spans about 130,000 clones, around 90% being singletons. CDR3 length: 12 residues. CDR1 is MGHDK and CDR2 is SYGVNS in the germline V gene. This chain connects TRBV25-1 to TRBJ2-5; the match to TRBD1 covers 7 bases. Matching the DNA end better, TRBJ2-7 makes the J call doubtful. This specimen was unstimulated CD4+ T cells sorted from spleen or lymph node cells, taken before intestinal transplant. The origin of this receptor is a human donor who received an intestinal transplant. The CDR3 reads CASRGDSYEQYF. The CDR3, as DNA: TGTGCCAGTCGAGGGGACAGCTACGAGCAGTACTTC.